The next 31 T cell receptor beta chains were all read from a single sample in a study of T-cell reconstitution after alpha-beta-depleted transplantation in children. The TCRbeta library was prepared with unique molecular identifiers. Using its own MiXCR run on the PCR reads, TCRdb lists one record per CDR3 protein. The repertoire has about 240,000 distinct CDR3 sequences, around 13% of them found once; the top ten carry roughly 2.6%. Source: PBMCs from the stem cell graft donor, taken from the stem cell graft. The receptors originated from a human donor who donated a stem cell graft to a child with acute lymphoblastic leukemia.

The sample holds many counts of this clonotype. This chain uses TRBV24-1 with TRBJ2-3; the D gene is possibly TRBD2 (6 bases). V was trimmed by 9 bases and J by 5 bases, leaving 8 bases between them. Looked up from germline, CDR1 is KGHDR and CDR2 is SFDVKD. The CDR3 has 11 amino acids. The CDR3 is CATSRGDTQYF. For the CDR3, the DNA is TGTGCCACCTCGCGGGGAGATACGCAGTATTTT.

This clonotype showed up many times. CDR3 amino acids: CASSLRISRQETQYF. In DNA, the CDR3 is TGTGCCAGCAGCCTACGCATTTCGCGACAAGAGACCCAGTACTTC. The chain is built from TRBV7-2 and TRBJ2-5; D is unresolved. The V and J ends lost 5 bases and 2 bases respectively, with 15 bases between them. Germline CDR1 SGHTA, CDR2 FQGNSA. The CDR3 covers 15 residues.

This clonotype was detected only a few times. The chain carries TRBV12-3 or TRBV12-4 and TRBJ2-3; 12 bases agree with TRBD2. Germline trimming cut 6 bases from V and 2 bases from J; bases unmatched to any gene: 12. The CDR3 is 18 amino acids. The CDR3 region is CASRETGTSGSFTDTQYF. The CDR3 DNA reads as TGTGCCAGCAGGGAAACCGGGACTAGCGGGTCATTCACAGATACGCAGTATTTT.

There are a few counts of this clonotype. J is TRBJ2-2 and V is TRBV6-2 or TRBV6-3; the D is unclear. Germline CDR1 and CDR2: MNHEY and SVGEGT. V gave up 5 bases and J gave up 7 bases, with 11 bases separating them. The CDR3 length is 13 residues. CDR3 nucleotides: TGTGCCAGCAGTCCGACCCCCTTCGGGGAGCTGTTTTTT. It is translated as CASSPTPFGELFF.

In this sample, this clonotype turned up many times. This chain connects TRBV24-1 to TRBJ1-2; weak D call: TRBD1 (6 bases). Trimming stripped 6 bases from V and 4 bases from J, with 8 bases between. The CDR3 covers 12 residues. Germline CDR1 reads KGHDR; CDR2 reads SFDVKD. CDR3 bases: TGTGCCACCAGTCAGGGGCCCTATGGCTACACCTTC. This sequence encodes CATSQGPYGYTF.

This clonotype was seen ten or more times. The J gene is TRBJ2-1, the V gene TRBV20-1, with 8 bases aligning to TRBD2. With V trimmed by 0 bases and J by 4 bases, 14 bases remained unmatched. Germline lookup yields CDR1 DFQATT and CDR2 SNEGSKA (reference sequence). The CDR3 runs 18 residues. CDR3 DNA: TGCAGTGCTAGAGATGAAGTCAGAGGGCTAGCGGGTTACAATGAGCAGTTCTTC. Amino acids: CSARDEVRGLAGYNEQFF.

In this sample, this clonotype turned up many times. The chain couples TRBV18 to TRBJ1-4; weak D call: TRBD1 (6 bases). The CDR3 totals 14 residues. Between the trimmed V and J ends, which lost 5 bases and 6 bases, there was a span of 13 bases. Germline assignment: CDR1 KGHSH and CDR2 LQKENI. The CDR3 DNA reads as TGTGCCAGCTCAATGGGGACACCGGATGAAAAACTGTTTTTT. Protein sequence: CASSMGTPDEKLFF.

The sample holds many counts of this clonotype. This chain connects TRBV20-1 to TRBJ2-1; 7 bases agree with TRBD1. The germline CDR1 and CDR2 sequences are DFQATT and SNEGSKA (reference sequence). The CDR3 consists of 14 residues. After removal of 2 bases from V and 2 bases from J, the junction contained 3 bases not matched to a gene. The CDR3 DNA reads TGCAGTGCTAGACGGCAGGGGGCCTACAATGAGCAGTTCTTC. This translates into CSARRQGAYNEQFF.

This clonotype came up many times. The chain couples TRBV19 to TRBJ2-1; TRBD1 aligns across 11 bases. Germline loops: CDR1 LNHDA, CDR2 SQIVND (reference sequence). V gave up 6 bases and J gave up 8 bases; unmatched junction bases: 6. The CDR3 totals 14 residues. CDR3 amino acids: CASRMDRGLYEQFF. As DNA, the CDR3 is TGTGCCAGTAGAATGGACAGGGGGCTCTATGAGCAGTTCTTC.

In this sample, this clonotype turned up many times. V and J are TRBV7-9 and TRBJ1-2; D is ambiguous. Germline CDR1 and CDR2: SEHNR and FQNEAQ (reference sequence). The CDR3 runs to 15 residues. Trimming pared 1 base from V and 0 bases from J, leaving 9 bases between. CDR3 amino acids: CASSLETSPNYGYTF. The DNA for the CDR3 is TGTGCCAGCAGCTTAGAGACCAGCCCTAACTATGGCTACACCTTC.

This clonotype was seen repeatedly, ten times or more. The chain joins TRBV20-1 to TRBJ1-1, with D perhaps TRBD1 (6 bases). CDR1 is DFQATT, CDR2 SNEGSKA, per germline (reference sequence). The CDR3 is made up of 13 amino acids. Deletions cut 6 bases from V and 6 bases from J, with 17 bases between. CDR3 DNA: TGCAGTGCCCTGCGGGGAGGGGGGTCTGAAGCTTTCTTT. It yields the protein CSALRGGGSEAFF.

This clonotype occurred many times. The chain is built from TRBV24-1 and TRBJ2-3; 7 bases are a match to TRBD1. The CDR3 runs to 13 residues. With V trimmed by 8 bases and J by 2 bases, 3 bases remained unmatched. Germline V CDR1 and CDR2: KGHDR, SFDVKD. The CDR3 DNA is TGTGCCACCAAGGACAGGTTCACAGATACGCAGTATTTT. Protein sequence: CATKDRFTDTQYF.

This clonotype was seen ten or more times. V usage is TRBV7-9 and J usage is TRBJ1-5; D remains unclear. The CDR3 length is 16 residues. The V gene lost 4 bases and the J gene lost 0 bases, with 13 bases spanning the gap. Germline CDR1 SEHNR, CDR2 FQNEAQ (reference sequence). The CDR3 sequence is CASSSARGDSNQPQHF. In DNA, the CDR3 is TGTGCCAGCAGCTCGGCCCGTGGGGATAGCAATCAGCCCCAGCATTTT.

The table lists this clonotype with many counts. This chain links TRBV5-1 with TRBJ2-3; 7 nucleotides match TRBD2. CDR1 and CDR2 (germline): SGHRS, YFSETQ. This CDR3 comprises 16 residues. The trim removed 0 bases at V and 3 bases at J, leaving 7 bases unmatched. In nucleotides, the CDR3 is TGCGCCAGCAGCTTGGAAGTTGGGCGGGAGACAGATACGCAGTATTTT. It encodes CASSLEVGRETDTQYF.

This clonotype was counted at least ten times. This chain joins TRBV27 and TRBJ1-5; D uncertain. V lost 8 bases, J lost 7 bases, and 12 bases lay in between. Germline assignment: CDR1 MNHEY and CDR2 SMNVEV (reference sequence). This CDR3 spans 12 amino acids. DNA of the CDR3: TGTGCCAGCTACCTGATTGGGCAGCCCCAGCATTTT. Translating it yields CASYLIGQPQHF.

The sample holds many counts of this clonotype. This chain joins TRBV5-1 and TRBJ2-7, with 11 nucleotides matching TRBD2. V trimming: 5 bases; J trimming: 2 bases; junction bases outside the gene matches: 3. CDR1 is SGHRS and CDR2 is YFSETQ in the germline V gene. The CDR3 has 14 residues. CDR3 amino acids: CASRGTSGPYEQYF. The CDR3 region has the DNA TGCGCCAGCAGAGGGACTAGCGGACCCTACGAGCAGTACTTC.

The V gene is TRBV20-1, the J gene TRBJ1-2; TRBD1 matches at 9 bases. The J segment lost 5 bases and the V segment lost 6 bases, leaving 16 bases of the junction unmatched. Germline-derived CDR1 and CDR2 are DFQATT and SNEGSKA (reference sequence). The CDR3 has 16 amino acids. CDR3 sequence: CSARITSGQGGYGYTF. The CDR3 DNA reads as TGCAGTGCCCGTATTACCTCGGGACAGGGAGGGTATGGCTACACCTTC.

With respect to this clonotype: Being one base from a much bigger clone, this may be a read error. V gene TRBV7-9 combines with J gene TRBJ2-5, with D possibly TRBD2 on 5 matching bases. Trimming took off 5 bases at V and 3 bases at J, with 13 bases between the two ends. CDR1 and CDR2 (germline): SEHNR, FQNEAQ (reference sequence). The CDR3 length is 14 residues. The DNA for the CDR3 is TGTGCCAGCAGCCTTACCGGGATTGAAGAGACCCAGTACTTC. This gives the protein CASSLTGIEETQYF.

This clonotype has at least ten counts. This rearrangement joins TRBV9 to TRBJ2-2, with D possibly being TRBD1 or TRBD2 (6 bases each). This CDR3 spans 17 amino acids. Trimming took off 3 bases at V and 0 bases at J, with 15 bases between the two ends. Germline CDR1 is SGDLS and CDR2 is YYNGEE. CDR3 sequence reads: CASSGRGGSANTGELFF. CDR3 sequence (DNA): TGTGCCAGCAGCGGGAGAGGGGGGAGCGCGAACACCGGGGAGCTGTTTTTT. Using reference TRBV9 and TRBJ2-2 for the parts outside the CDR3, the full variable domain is DSGVTQTPKHLITATGQRVTLRCSPRSGDLSVYWYQQSLDQGLQFLIQYYNGEERAKGNILERFSAQQFPDLHSELNLSSLELGDSALYFCASSGRGGSANTGELFFGEGSRLTVL.

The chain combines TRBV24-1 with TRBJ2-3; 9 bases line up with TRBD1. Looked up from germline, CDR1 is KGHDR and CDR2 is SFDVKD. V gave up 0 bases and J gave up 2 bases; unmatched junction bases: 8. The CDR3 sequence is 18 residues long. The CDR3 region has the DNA TGTGCCACCAGTGATTTGCGTCCGGGACAGGGATTCACAGATACGCAGTATTTT. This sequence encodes CATSDLRPGQGFTDTQYF.

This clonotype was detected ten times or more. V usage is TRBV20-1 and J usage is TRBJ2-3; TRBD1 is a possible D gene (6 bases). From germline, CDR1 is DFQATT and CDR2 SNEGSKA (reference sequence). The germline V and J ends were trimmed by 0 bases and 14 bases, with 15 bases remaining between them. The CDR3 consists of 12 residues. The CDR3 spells CSARDRTAERYF. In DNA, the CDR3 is TGCAGTGCTAGAGATAGGACAGCGGAGAGGTATTTT.

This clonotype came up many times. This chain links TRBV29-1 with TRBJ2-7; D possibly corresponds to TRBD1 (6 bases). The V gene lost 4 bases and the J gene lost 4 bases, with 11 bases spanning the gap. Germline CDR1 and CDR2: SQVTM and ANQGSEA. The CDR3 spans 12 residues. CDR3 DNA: TGCAGCGTTGTGTCCAGGGGTTACGAGCAGTACTTC. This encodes CSVVSRGYEQYF.

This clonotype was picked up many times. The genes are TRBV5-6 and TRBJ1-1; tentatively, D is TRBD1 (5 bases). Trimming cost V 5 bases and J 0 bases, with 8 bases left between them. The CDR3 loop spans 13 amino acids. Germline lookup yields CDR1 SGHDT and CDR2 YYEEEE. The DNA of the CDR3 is TGTGCCAGCAGTTGGGGGTTGAACACTGAAGCTTTCTTT. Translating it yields CASSWGLNTEAFF.

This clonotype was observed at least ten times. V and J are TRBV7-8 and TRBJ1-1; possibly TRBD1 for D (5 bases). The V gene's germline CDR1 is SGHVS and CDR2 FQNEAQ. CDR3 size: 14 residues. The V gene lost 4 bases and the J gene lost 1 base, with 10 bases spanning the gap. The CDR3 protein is CASSWGRGNTEAFF. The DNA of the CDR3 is TGTGCCAGCAGCTGGGGACGGGGGAACACTGAAGCTTTCTTT. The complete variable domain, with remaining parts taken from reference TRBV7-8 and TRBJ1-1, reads GAGVSQSPRYKVAKRGQDVALRCDPISGHVSLFWYQQALGQGPEFLTYFQNEAQLDKSGLPSDRFFAERPEGSVSTLKIQRTQQEDSAVYLCASSWGRGNTEAFFGQGTRLTVV.

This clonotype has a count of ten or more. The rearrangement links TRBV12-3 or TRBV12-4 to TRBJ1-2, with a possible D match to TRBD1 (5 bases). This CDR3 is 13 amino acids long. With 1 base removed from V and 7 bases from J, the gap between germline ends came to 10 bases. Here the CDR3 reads CASSLGDPSGYTF. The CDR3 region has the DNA TGTGCCAGCAGTTTAGGGGACCCCAGTGGCTACACCTTC.

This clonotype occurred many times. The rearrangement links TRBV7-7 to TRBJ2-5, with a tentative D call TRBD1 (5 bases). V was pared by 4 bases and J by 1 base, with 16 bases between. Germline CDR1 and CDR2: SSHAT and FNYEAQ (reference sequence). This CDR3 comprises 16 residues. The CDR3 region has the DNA TGTGCCAGCAGCTCACTACCCGCAGGGTCCCAAGAGACCCAGTACTTC. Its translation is CASSSLPAGSQETQYF.

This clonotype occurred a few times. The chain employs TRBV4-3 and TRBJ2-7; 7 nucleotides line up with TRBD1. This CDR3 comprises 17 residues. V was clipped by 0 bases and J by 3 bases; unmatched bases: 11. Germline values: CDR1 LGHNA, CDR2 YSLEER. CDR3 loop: CASSQDYGSDRLYEQYF. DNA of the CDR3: TGCGCCAGCAGCCAAGATTATGGGTCGGACAGGCTCTACGAGCAGTACTTC.

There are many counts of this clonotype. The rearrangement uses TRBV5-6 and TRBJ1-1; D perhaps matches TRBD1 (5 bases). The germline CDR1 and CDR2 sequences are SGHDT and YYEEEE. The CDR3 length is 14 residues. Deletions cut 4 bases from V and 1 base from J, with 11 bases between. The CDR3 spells CASSPGPRNTEAFF. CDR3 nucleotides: TGTGCCAGCAGCCCGGGACCTAGGAACACTGAAGCTTTCTTT. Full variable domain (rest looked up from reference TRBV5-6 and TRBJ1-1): DAGVTQSPTHLIKTRGQQVTLRCSPKSGHDTVSWYQQALGQGPQFIFQYYEEEERQRGNFPDRFSGHQFPNYSSELNVNALLLGDSALYLCASSPGPRNTEAFFGQGTRLTVV.

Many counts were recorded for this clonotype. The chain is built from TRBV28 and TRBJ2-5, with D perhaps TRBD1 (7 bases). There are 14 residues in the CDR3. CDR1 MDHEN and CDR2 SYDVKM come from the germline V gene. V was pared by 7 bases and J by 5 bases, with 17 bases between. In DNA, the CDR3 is TGTGCCAGCAACGACAGGGACTTATCGGAGACCCAGTACTTC. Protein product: CASNDRDLSETQYF.

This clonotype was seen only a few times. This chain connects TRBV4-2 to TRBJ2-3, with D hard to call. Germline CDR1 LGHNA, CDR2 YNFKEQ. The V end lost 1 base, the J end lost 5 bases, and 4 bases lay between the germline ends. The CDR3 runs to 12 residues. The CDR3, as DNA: TGTGCCAGCAGCCAAGTGGAAGATACGCAGTATTTT. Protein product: CASSQVEDTQYF.

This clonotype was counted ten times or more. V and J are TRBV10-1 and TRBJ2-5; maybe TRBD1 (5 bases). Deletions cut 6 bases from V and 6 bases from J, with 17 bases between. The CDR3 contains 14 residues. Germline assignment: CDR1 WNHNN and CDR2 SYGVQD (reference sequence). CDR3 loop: CASSPGQVTKTQYF. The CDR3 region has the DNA TGCGCCAGCAGCCCAGGACAAGTGACCAAGACCCAGTACTTC.